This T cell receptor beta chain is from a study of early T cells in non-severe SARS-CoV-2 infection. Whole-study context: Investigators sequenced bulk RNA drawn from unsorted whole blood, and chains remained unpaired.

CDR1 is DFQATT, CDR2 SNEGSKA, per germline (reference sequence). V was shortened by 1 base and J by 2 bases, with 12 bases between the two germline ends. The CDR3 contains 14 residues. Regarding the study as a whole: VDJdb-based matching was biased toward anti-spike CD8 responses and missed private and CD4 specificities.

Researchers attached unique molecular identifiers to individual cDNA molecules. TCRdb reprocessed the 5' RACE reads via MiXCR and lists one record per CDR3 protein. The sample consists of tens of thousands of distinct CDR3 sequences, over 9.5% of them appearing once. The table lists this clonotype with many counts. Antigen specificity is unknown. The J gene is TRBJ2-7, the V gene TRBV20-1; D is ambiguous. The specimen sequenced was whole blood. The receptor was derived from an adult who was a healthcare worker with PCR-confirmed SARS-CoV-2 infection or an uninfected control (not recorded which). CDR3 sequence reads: CSARVLGTPYEQYF. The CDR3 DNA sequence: TGCAGTGCTAGAGTTCTGGGAACCCCCTACGAGCAGTACTTC.